These T cell receptor beta chains were read from a single sample in a study of blood T cell repertoires in COVID-19. The method was immunoSEQ multiplex PCR; TCRdb's version includes in-frame clones alone and lacks a portion of them. The top ten hold more than 8.5% of the sample, which has approximately 210,000 clones, around 81% seen once. The material sequenced was PBMCs or T cells enriched from blood (not recorded which). The source of these receptors is a woman between 45 and 65 years old with acute COVID-19. The CDR3 runs from the conserved cysteine through the conserved F or W. A D gene is named only where the DNA matches it firmly. Only some rows state a clone size, as once, few, many or a class for expanded clones.

-	TRBV28	-	TRBJ1-1	TGTGCCAGCAGTCTTCAGGGGAGGAACACTGAAGCTTTCTTT	CASSLQGRNTEAFF
-	TRBV4-3	-	TRBJ1-3	TGCGCCAGCAGCCGAGTAGGAGGGTCCTCTGGAAACACCATATATTTT	CASSRVGGSSGNTIYF
many	TRBV27	TRBD2	TRBJ2-7	TGTGCCAGTGGACTAGCGGGGCCCTACGAGCAGTACTTC	CASGLAGPYEQYF
-	TRBV7-2	TRBD2	TRBJ2-3	TGTGCCAGCAGCTACCGGTTAGCGGGGGGGACAGATACGCAGTATTTT	CASSYRLAGGTDTQYF
-	TRBV10-3	-	TRBJ1-4	TGTGCCATCAGTGAGTGGAGCACGCCTAATGAAAAACTGTTTTTT	CAISEWSTPNEKLFF
-	TRBV10-3	TRBD1	TRBJ2-7	TGTGCCATCAGTGCCGGACAGGGGGCGTACGAGCAGTACTTC	CAISAGQGAYEQYF
-	TRBV15	TRBD1	TRBJ2-7	TGTGCCACCAGCACTGGGACAGGGGGAACCAACGAGCAGTACTTC	CATSTGTGGTNEQYF
-	TRBV1	-	TRBJ1-2	TGCACCAGCAGCCAAGTCGGGGAGGGATATGGCTACACCTTC	CTSSQVGEGYGYTF
once	TRBV6-5	-	TRBJ2-6	TGTGCCAGCGTAAAAGAGGCGGCCAGCGCCAACGTCCTGACTTTC	CASVKEAASANVLTF
-	TRBV6-5	-	TRBJ2-3	TGTGCCAGCAGTAGCCGAGGGATTGGGCAGTATTTT	CASSSRGIGQYF
-	TRBV7-2	TRBD1	TRBJ2-2	TGTGCCAGCAGCTCCAACAGGGGGCGAACCGGGGAGCTGTTTTTT	CASSSNRGRTGELFF
-	TRBV9	-	TRBJ2-3	TGTGCCAGCAGCGACGGGGGCACAGATACGCAGTATTTT	CASSDGGTDTQYF
-	TRBV9	-	TRBJ2-2	TGTGCCAGCAGCGTCAGACTGACGGCGAACACCGGGGAGCTGTTTTTT	CASSVRLTANTGELFF
once	TRBV7-2	TRBD1	TRBJ2-1	TGTGCCAGCAGCTTAGAGGGGGCGGTCTCCTACAATGAGCAGTTCTTC	CASSLEGAVSYNEQFF
few	TRBV5-6	-	TRBJ2-7	TGTGCCAGCAGCTTGTTGACAGCCGGGCAGTCCTACGAGCAGTACTTC	CASSLLTAGQSYEQYF
few	TRBV19	TRBD2	TRBJ2-1	TGTGCCAGTAGTATAGATCCCATCCGCCCGGGGGGGCCTCATGAGCAGTTCTTC	CASSIDPIRPGGPHEQFF
-	TRBV2	TRBD1	TRBJ1-1	TGTGCCAGCAGCAACGGACAGGGAAAGACTGAAGCTTTCTTT	CASSNGQGKTEAFF
few	TRBV3-1/TRBV3-2	-	TRBJ1-1	TGTGCCAGCAGCCCTCGAGGGGGGGGAAACACTGAAGCTTTCTTT	CASSPRGGGNTEAFF
-	TRBV13	-	TRBJ1-4	TGTGCCAGCAGTGAGAGGAATGAAAAACTGTTTTTT	CASSERNEKLFF
-	TRBV5-4	TRBD1	TRBJ2-7	TGTGCCAGCAGCTTGGACAGGGGCTACGAGCAGTACTTC	CASSLDRGYEQYF
-	TRBV9	TRBD1	TRBJ2-7	TGTGCCAGCAGCGGCGCCGGGACAGAACTCGAGCAGTACTTC	CASSGAGTELEQYF
-	TRBV18	TRBD1	TRBJ1-5	TGTGCCAGCTCACCGAGTCTCGCGACAGGGGGCAATCAGCCCCAGCATTTT	CASSPSLATGGNQPQHF
few	TRBV7-3	TRBD2	TRBJ2-3	TGTGCCAGCAGCTACCCGGAAGGTAGCGGGAGGGAAGATACGCAGTATTTT	CASSYPEGSGREDTQYF
-	TRBV5-1	-	TRBJ2-3	TGCGCCAGCAGCCCTTCGACAGGCCGTACGACAGATACGCAGTATTTT	CASSPSTGRTTDTQYF
-	TRBV10-3	TRBD1	TRBJ1-5	TGTGCCATCAGTGAGTCAGGGACAGTTTACAATCAGCCCCAGCATTTT	CAISESGTVYNQPQHF
-	TRBV7-2	-	TRBJ1-1	TGTGCCAGCAGCCCACAGATGCTGAACACTGAAGCTTTCTTT	CASSPQMLNTEAFF
-	TRBV5-1	TRBD2	TRBJ2-3	TGCGCCAGCAGCTTGGCACTAGCGGGGTCCACAGATACGCAGTATTTT	CASSLALAGSTDTQYF
-	TRBV27	TRBD1	TRBJ2-3	TGTGCCAGCAGTTTAGTGTCAGGGGGAGATACGCAGTATTTT	CASSLVSGGDTQYF
-	TRBV3-1/TRBV3-2	TRBD2	TRBJ2-7	TGTGCCAGCAGCCTGGGACTAGCGGGAGGAGCCTACGAGCAGTACTTC	CASSLGLAGGAYEQYF
-	TRBV12-3/TRBV12-4	-	TRBJ2-1	TGTGCCAGCAGGATTATTCAGGAGGGCGAGCAGTTCTTC	CASRIIQEGEQFF
once	TRBV7-2	-	TRBJ2-7	TGTGCCAGCAGCTTTAGGCAGGGTATCCCCTACGAGCAGTACTTC	CASSFRQGIPYEQYF
-	TRBV5-5	TRBD1	TRBJ1-1	TGTGCCAGCAGCTTCCTTCCCGGGACAGGAAACACTGAAGCTTTCTTT	CASSFLPGTGNTEAFF
once	TRBV5-1	TRBD1	TRBJ1-3	TGCGCCAGCAGCCCACAGGGGGATGGAAACACCATATATTTT	CASSPQGDGNTIYF
-	TRBV7-2	-	TRBJ1-2	TGTGCCAGCAGCTTACAACAGACAAGGGGCTACACCTTC	CASSLQQTRGYTF
-	TRBV7-2	TRBD2	TRBJ2-1	TGTGCCAGCAGCTTAGACGTACTAGCGGGAGCCTCCTACAATGAGCAGTTCTTC	CASSLDVLAGASYNEQFF
once	TRBV4-1	TRBD2	TRBJ2-5	TGCGCCAGCAGCCAAAAAACTAGCGGGATCGCGACCCAGTACTTC	CASSQKTSGIATQYF
once	TRBV6-1	-	TRBJ1-1	TGTGCCAGCAGTGAATTGGCGACAGCAAACACTGAAGCTTTCTTT	CASSELATANTEAFF
-	TRBV18	-	TRBJ2-5	TGTGCCAGCGCACGGAATCGAGGGGAGACCCAGTACTTC	CASARNRGETQYF
-	TRBV18	-	TRBJ2-5	TGTGCCAGCTCACCAGGGGGCGTGGAGACCCAGTACTTC	CASSPGGVETQYF
-	TRBV9	-	TRBJ2-3	TGTGCCAGCACCACGACGGCGGCTAGCACAGATACGCAGTATTTT	CASTTTAASTDTQYF
few	TRBV11-3	-	TRBJ1-3	TGTGCCAGCAGCTTTGGGGGAGGGCCGAGCTCTGGAAACACCATATATTTT	CASSFGGGPSSGNTIYF
-	TRBV6-5	-	TRBJ1-1	TGTGCCAGCAGAATCAACAGGGAAGGCACTGAAGCTTTCTTT	CASRINREGTEAFF
-	TRBV4-3	-	TRBJ2-3	TGCGCCAGCAGCCAAGGGGTTGGCAGGAACACAGATACGCAGTATTTT	CASSQGVGRNTDTQYF
-	TRBV7-8	-	TRBJ1-5	TGTGCCAGCAGCCTCGTCCTTGAGCCCCAGCATTTT	CASSLVLEPQHF
-	TRBV10-1	-	TRBJ1-5	TGCGCCAGAGCCGAGAGGCCCCAGCATTTT	CARAERPQHF
-	TRBV19	-	TRBJ1-1	TGTGCCAGTAGAAGACAGACTTTTGATGAAGCTTTCTTT	CASRRQTFDEAFF
-	TRBV18	TRBD1	TRBJ1-5	TGTGCCAGCTCAGCGAACAGGGGAATGAGCAATCAGCCCCAGCATTTT	CASSANRGMSNQPQHF
-	TRBV14	-	TRBJ1-6	TGTGCCAGCAGCCATGGACTAAATTCACCCCTCCACTTT	CASSHGLNSPLHF
-	TRBV7-2	TRBD2	TRBJ2-1	TGTGCCAGCAGCTTATACGGGGGGGGCTACAATGAGCAGTTCTTC	CASSLYGGGYNEQFF
-	TRBV28	-	TRBJ2-7	TGTGCCATATCAACGCCTAGCTCCTACGAGCAGTACTTC	CAISTPSSYEQYF
-	TRBV5-1	-	TRBJ1-4	TGCGCCAGCAGACAAGGGACTGCGGGTGTTCAGGAAAAACTGTTTTTT	CASRQGTAGVQEKLFF
-	TRBV15	TRBD2	TRBJ2-3	TGTGCCACCAGCAGAGGCGCGGGGGGCCCAGATACGCAGTATTTT	CATSRGAGGPDTQYF
-	TRBV6-2/TRBV6-3	TRBD2	TRBJ2-7	TGTGCCAGCAGTCCCGGGGCTAGCGGGAGAGTCGAGCAGTACTTC	CASSPGASGRVEQYF
-	TRBV24-1	TRBD2	TRBJ2-2	TGTGCCACCAGTTGGGCTAGCGGGACTTTCACCGGGGAGCTGTTTTTT	CATSWASGTFTGELFF
-	TRBV3-1/TRBV3-2	-	TRBJ2-1	TGTGCCAGCAGCAGACAGAGCTCCTACAATGAGCAGTTCTTC	CASSRQSSYNEQFF
-	TRBV27	TRBD1	TRBJ1-1	TGTGCCAGCAGTAGCACCGGGACAGGGAGCTCTGAAGCTTTCTTT	CASSSTGTGSSEAFF
-	TRBV7-2	-	TRBJ2-3	TGTGCCAGCAGCCCGCAGGGGGCGGGGGGGCAAAATACGCAGTATTTT	CASSPQGAGGQNTQYF
-	TRBV12-5	-	TRBJ1-3	TGTGCTAGTGGTTTGGAAACCGGGTCCAGAGGTAACACCATATATTTT	CASGLETGSRGNTIYF